The present T cell receptor beta chain was sequenced within a study of CD8+CD57+ T cells in acquired aplastic anemia listed by TCRdb under 2018. Regarding the research as a whole: A mean of around 3.3 ug of DNA, ranging from about 0.19 to 27.4 ug, was extracted from sorted CD4+ and CD8+ cells. CD8+CD57+ expansion was defined as frequency above the mean frequency observed in healthy subjects. Overall study outcomes, separate from this receptor: Roughly 30 CD8+ CDR3 sequences were found to be shared between patients and controls, but these sequences appeared to be highly expressed in patients and within the immunodominant clones of the patients. Between patients and healthy controls, no significant difference in CD8+ Simpson's diversity was found (P=0.060).

The patients picked for sequencing were ones in whom flow cytometry had shown an expansion of CD8+CD57+ cells. Severe acquired aplastic anemia was diagnosed in all patients according to International Study of Aplastic Anemia and Agranulocytosis and Camitta criteria. Patients had received no therapy at the time of blood sampling. TCR repertoires of sorted CD4+ and CD8+ blood T cells from severe aplastic anemia patients and healthy subjects were deep-sequenced in the study. In the USA, patient enrollment took place under clinicaltrials.gov protocols 00001620, 01623167, 00001397, 00071045, 00081523 and 00961064. Ficoll-Paque density gradient centrifugation was used to isolate peripheral blood mononuclear cells. Before DNA was extracted, CD4+ and CD8+ T cells were sorted using either FACS or magnetic beads. Genomic DNA served as template for TCR beta VDJ combination and CDR3 sequence profiling. An Illumina HiSeq 2000 was used for TCR repertoire sequencing. Turning to the authors' computational methods: Repertoire assessment relied on Simpson's diversity index, CDR3 size and DJ length profiles, and TRBV/TRBJ rearrangement plots. The most abundant DNA sequence in the deep sequencing data was defined as the immunodominant clone. CDR3 amino acid sequences were checked for sharing across subjects and were also compared against the VDJdb database and published repertoires. TCRdb took the public reads, trimmed them with fastp at Q25, ran MiXCR for clone calling and kept in-frame beta chains. Rows with a matching CDR3 protein are joined into one entry that keeps the most common DNA and genes. The V and J calls here are based on TCRdb, not the publication. The sample table contains over 150,000 distinct CDR3 sequences; only one count was recorded for around 50% of them. The top ten clones comprise approximately 3% of the sample.

This clonotype was counted between two and nine times. Its antigen has not been determined. The junction differs from germline at one of its ends, possibly a read error. CDR3 length: 11 amino acids, cysteine to phenylalanine. The sequence is cut down to CDR3 DNA, 33 bases in frame from base 1. CDR1 and CDR2, per the germline V gene, are SGDLS and YYNGEE. The rearrangement joined TRBV9 to TRBJ1-2; too little of a D gene remains to name it. Source material: sorted CD4+, CD8+, or CD8+CD57+ T cells (not recorded which) from PBMCs. The clonotype comes from a human donor with aplastic anemia. The CDR3 amino acid sequence is: CASSAKYGYTF. The DNA reads TGTGCCAGCAGCGCTAAATATGGCTACACCTTC.